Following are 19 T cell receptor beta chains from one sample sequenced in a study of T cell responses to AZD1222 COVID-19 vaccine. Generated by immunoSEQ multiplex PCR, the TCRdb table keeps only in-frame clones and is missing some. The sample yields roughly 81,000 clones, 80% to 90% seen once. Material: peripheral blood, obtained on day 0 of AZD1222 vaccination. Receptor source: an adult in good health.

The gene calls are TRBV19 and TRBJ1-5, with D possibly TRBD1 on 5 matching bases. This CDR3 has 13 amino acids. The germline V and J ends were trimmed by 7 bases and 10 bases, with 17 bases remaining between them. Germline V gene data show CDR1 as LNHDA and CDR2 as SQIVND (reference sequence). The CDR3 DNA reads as TGTGCCAGTAACAACTGGGGACCTTACCCCCAGCATTTT. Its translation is CASNNWGPYPQHF.

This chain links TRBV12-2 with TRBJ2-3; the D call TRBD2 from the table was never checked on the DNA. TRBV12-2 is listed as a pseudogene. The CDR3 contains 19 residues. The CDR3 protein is CASRFFCPWEGQQVDTQYF. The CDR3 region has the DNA TGTGCAAGTCGCTTCTTTTGTCCGTGGGAGGGCCAGCAGGTAGATACGCAGTATTTT.

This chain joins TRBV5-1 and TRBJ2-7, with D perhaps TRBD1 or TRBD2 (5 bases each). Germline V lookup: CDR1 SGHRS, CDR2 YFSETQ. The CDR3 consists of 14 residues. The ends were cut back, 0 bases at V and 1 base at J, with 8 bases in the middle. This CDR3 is CASSLDWGSYEQYF. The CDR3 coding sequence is TGCGCCAGCAGCTTGGATTGGGGGTCCTACGAGCAGTACTTC.

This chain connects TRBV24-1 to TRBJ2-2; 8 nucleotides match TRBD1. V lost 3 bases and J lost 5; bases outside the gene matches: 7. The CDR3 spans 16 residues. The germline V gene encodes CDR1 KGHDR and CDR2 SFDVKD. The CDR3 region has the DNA TGTGCCACCAGTGATCTAGACAGGGGTAGTACCGGGGAGCTGTTTTTT. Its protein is CATSDLDRGSTGELFF.

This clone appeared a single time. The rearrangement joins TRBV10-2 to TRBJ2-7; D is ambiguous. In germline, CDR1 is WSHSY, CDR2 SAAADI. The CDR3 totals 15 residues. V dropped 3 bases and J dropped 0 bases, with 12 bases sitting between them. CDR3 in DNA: TGCGCCAGCAGTGACCGAGCGCGGAGCTCCTACGAGCAGTACTTC. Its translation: CASSDRARSSYEQYF.

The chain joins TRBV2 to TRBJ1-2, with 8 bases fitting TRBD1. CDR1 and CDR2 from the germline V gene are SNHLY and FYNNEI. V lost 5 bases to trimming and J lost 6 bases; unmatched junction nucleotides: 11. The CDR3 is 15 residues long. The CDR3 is CASSFRGRSNNGYTF. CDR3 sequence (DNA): TGTGCCAGCAGTTTCAGGGGGCGGAGTAATAATGGCTACACCTTC.

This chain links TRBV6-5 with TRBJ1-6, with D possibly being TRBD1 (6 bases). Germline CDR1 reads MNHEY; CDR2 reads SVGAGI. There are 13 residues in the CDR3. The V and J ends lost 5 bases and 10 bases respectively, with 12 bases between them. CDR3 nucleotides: TGTGCCAGCAGTATAAACAGGGACTCACCCCTCCACTTT. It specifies CASSINRDSPLHF.

CDR3 DNA sequence: TGTGCCAGCAGTTTACAGGGCTCCGGGGAGCTGTTTTTT. This codes for CASSLQGSGELFF. The chain is built from TRBV6-6 and TRBJ2-2; possibly TRBD1 for D (6 bases). The V gene's germline CDR1 is MNHNY and CDR2 SVGAGI (reference sequence). This CDR3 is 13 amino acids long. The V and J ends lost 4 bases and 6 bases respectively, with 9 bases between them.

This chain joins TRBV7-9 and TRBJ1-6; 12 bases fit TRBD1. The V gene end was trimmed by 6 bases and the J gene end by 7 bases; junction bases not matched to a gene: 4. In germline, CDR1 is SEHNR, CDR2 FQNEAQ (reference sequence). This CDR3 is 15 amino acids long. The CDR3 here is CASRGDRGPNSPLHF. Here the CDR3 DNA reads TGTGCCAGCAGGGGGGACAGGGGGCCAAATTCACCCCTCCACTTT.

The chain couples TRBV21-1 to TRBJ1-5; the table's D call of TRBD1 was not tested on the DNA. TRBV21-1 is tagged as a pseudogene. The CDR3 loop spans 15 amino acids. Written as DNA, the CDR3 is TGTGCCAGCAGCCTCCTGGACAGGGACAATCAGCCCCAGCATTTT. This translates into CASSLLDRDNQPQHF.

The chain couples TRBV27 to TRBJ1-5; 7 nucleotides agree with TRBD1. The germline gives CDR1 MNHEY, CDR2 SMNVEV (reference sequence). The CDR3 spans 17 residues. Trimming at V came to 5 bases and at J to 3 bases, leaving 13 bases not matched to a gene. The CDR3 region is CASSTLTGHLNNQPQHF. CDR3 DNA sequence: TGTGCCAGCAGTACCTTGACAGGGCACTTGAACAATCAGCCCCAGCATTTT.

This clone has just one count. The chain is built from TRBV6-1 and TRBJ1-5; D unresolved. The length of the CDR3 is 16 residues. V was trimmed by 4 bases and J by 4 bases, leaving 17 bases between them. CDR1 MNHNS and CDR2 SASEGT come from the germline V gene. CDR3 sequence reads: CASSAPLGRRNQPQHF. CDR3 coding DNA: TGTGCCAGCAGTGCCCCTTTGGGGAGGAGAAATCAGCCCCAGCATTTT.

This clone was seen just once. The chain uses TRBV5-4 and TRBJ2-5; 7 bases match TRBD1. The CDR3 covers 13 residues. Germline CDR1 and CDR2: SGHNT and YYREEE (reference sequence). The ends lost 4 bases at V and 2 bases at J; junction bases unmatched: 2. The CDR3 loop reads CASSPGQQETQYF. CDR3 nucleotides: TGTGCCAGCAGCCCGGGACAGCAAGAGACCCAGTACTTC.

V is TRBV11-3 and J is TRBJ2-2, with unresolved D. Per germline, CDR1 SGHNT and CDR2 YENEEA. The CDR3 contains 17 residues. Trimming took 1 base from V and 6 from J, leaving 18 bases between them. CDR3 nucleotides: TGTGCCAGCAGCTTAGTTCTTTGGCAGGTCGTGGCCGGGGAGCTGTTTTTT. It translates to CASSLVLWQVVAGELFF.

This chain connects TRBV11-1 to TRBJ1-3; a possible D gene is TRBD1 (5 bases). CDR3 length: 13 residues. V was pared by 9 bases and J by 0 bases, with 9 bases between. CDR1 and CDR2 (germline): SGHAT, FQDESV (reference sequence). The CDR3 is CASRDVSGNTIYF. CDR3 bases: TGTGCCAGTAGGGACGTCTCTGGAAACACCATATATTTT.

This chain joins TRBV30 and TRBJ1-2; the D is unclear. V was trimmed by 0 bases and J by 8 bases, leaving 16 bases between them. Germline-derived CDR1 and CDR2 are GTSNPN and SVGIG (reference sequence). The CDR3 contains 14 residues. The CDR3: CAWSVAGTGRGYTF. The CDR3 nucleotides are TGTGCCTGGAGTGTGGCTGGAACGGGGAGGGGCTACACCTTC.

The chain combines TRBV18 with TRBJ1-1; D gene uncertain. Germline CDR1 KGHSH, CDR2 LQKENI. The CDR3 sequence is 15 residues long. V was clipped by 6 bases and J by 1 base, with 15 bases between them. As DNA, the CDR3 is TGTGCCAGCTCCCAAAGCCGGGGATCGAACACTGAAGCTTTCTTT. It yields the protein CASSQSRGSNTEAFF.

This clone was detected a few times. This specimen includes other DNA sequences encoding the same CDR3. CDR3 in DNA: TGTGCCACCAGCAGAGATGGAAGGCAGGGTGGCGAGCAGTACTTC. This gives the protein CATSRDGRQGGEQYF. This chain connects TRBV15 to TRBJ2-7; D may be TRBD1 (5 bases). Germline values: CDR1 LNHNV, CDR2 YYDKDF (reference sequence). The CDR3 length is 15 residues. V shed 0 bases and J shed 6 bases, with 15 bases lying between them.

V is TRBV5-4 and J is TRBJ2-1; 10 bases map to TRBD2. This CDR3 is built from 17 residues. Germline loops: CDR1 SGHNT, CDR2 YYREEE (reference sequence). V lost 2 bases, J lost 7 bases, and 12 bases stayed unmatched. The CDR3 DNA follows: TGTGCCAGCAGCTTAGGGGTGGTTAGCGGGAGGAATAATGAGCAGTTCTTC. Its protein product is CASSLGVVSGRNNEQFF.